These 10 T cell receptor beta chains were sequenced from one sample in a study of cytomegalovirus exposure and HLA in healthy donors. PCR was performed using 60 Vbeta and 13 Jbeta primers. Profiled with immunoSEQ multiplex PCR; TCRdb holds only in-frame clones, not every one. The sample contains 110,000 or so clones, under 90% of which appear only once. The specimen was PBMCs. These receptor sequences come from a middle-aged woman in good health and CMV-seronegative.

This clone has a handful of counts. V is TRBV6-5 and J is TRBJ1-1; D is perhaps TRBD1 (6 bases). From germline, CDR1 is MNHEY and CDR2 SVGAGI. This CDR3 contains 13 residues. As DNA, the CDR3 is TGTACTTCAGGGGAGGGGATGAACACTGAAGCTTTCTTT. Its translation: CTSGEGMNTEAFF.

V is TRBV30 and J is TRBJ1-1; D perhaps matches TRBD1 (5 bases). This CDR3 contains 11 residues. Trimming removed 4 bases at V and 6 bases at J, with 9 bases between. Looked up from germline, CDR1 is GTSNPN and CDR2 is SVGIG (reference sequence). Written as DNA, the CDR3 is TGTGCCTGGACCCTGGGGCCTGAAGCTTTCTTT. As protein: CAWTLGPEAFF.

The rearrangement links TRBV10-3 to TRBJ2-3; 13 bases are a match to TRBD2. The CDR3 covers 16 residues. Germline-derived CDR1 and CDR2 are ENHRY and SYGVKD. J gave up 2 bases and V 4 bases, and 3 bases lay outside the gene matches. The CDR3 region has the DNA TGTGCCATCAGTGCCGGACTAGCGGGGGACACAGATACGCAGTATTTT. This encodes CAISAGLAGDTDTQYF.

V and J are TRBV2 and TRBJ1-2; D uncertain. Trimming removed 6 bases at V and 5 bases at J, with 19 bases between. Germline V lookup: CDR1 SNHLY, CDR2 FYNNEI. The CDR3 has 15 amino acids. The CDR3 bases are TGTGCCAGCAGGCCCCGGGAGCCGGCTGCTTATGGCTACACCTTC. It translates to CASRPREPAAYGYTF.

The gene calls are TRBV2 and TRBJ2-2, with 9 nucleotides matching TRBD1. Germline V gene lookup returns CDR1 SNHLY and CDR2 FYNNEI. This CDR3 region has 13 residues. Losses at the gene ends were 6 bases for V and 6 bases for J; bases not matched to a gene: 2. The CDR3 region is CASRGTGPGELFF. CDR3 in DNA: TGTGCCAGCAGGGGGACAGGGCCCGGGGAGCTGTTTTTT.

The rearrangement joins TRBV19 to TRBJ2-1; D possibly corresponds to TRBD2 (6 bases). With 4 bases removed from V and 8 bases from J, the gap between germline ends came to 12 bases. The CDR3 length is 13 residues. Germline lookup yields CDR1 LNHDA and CDR2 SQIVND (reference sequence). The CDR3 DNA sequence: TGTGCCAGTAGTAGGGGACTTCCCCATGAGCAGTTCTTC. Its translation is CASSRGLPHEQFF.

V and J are TRBV5-1 and TRBJ2-7, with 13 bases aligning to TRBD2. J lost 0 bases, V lost 1 base, and 4 bases had no gene match. Germline lookup yields CDR1 SGHRS and CDR2 YFSETQ. This CDR3 region has 17 residues. The CDR3 is CASSLTSGGATSYEQYF. Written as DNA, the CDR3 is TGCGCCAGCAGCTTGACTAGCGGGGGGGCGACCTCCTACGAGCAGTACTTC.

In this sample, this clone turned up a few times. The J gene is TRBJ1-2, the V gene TRBV6-5; D possibly corresponds to TRBD1 (6 bases). Germline loops: CDR1 MNHEY, CDR2 SVGAGI. CDR3 length: 15 amino acids. Trimming took off 6 bases at V and 4 bases at J, with 18 bases between the two ends. The CDR3 DNA follows: TGTGCCAGCAGCTTACAGGGCCTAACTGGCTATGGCTACACCTTC. It yields the protein CASSLQGLTGYGYTF.

The chain joins TRBV5-4 to TRBJ2-2; the D is unclear. This CDR3 has 15 residues. Trimming took 0 bases from V and 2 from J, leaving 8 bases between them. Germline V lookup: CDR1 SGHNT, CDR2 YYREEE (reference sequence). The CDR3 sequence: CASSLAVANTGELFF. DNA of the CDR3: TGTGCCAGCAGCTTGGCGGTCGCCAACACCGGGGAGCTGTTTTTT.

V usage is TRBV19 and J usage is TRBJ1-1; 12 nucleotides align to TRBD1. V gave up 7 bases and J gave up 11 bases; unmatched junction bases: 14. Germline CDR1 and CDR2: LNHDA and SQIVND (reference sequence). The CDR3 covers 15 residues. The CDR3 DNA reads as TGTGCCAGTATTACAAGGGGACAGGGGGCGGTTAGGGCTTTCTTT. Translated, it gives CASITRGQGAVRAFF. Combining the CDR3 with reference TRBV19 and TRBJ1-1 gives the whole variable domain DGGITQSPKYLFRKEGQNVTLSCEQNLNHDAMYWYRQDPGQGLRLIYYSQIVNDFQKGDIAEGYSVSREKKESFPLTVTSAQKNPTAFYLCASITRGQGAVRAFFGQGTRLTVV.